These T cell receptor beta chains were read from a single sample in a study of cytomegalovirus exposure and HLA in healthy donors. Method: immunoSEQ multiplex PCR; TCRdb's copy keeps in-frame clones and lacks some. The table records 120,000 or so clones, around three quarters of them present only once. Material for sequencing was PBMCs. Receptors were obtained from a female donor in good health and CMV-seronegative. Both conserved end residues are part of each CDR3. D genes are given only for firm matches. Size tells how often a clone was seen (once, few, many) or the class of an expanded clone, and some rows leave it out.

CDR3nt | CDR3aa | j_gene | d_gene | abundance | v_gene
TGTGCCAGCAGTCCATACCGTTGGAGCTCCTATAATTCACCCCTCCACTTT | CASSPYRWSSYNSPLHF | TRBJ1-6 | . | . | TRBV27
TGCGCCAGCAGCGTCGGAGGGGCCCCCCGGGGCGATGAGCAGTTCTTC | CASSVGGAPRGDEQFF | TRBJ2-1 | . | . | TRBV5-1
TGTGCCAGTAGATCGACCGGGACAGGGGGCAACTATGGCTACACCTTC | CASRSTGTGGNYGYTF | TRBJ1-2 | TRBD1 | . | TRBV19
TGTGCCAGCAGCTTAAACGGCGGGGAGTACAATGAGCAGTTCTTC | CASSLNGGEYNEQFF | TRBJ2-1 | . | few | TRBV7-3
TGTGCCAGCAGCTTAGGTCCCTCCGGTCAGCCCCAGCATTTT | CASSLGPSGQPQHF | TRBJ1-5 | . | . | TRBV11-2
TGTGCCAGCAGCGCCGGCTATGGCTACACCTTC | CASSAGYGYTF | TRBJ1-2 | . | once | TRBV7-3
TGTGCTAGCAGCTTAACTCAGGGCACTGAAGCTTTCTTT | CASSLTQGTEAFF | TRBJ1-1 | . | few | TRBV7-7
TGTGCCAGCAGCCGGGACTCCAGAGAGACCCAGTACTTC | CASSRDSRETQYF | TRBJ2-5 | . | once | TRBV7-9
TGTGCCAGCATAACGGGGGGCCGAAGGAATGAGCAGTTCTTC | CASITGGRRNEQFF | TRBJ2-1 | . | . | TRBV6-1
TGTGCCACCCGACAGGGGATGAACACTGAAGCTTTCTTT | CATRQGMNTEAFF | TRBJ1-1 | TRBD1 | . | TRBV6-4
TGTGCCAGCAGTGAAGCCTACGGAGAAACCTACGAGCAGTACTTC | CASSEAYGETYEQYF | TRBJ2-7 | . | . | TRBV6-1
TGTGCCAGCAGCAAGACGGGGAACCCAGATACGCAGTATTTT | CASSKTGNPDTQYF | TRBJ2-3 | . | . | TRBV6-5
TGTGCCAGCAGCTCCCTCGGGGGAAAGAACACTGAAGCTTTCTTT | CASSSLGGKNTEAFF | TRBJ1-1 | . | . | TRBV7-9
TGTGCCAGCAGTTCAGCTCGGGGGGGAGAAAATGAAAAACTGTTTTTT | CASSSARGGENEKLFF | TRBJ1-4 | . | . | TRBV28
TGTGCCAGCAGCCGCTCCTACAGGGGTTACAATGAGCAGTTCTTC | CASSRSYRGYNEQFF | TRBJ2-1 | TRBD1 | . | TRBV4-2
TGTGCCATCACCGCGGGGGAAACCTCTGGAAACACCATATATTTT | CAITAGETSGNTIYF | TRBJ1-3 | . | once | TRBV10-3
TGTGCCAGCAGCGTAGACCGGGTGTCGGATGGCTACACCTTC | CASSVDRVSDGYTF | TRBJ1-2 | . | . | TRBV9
TGTGCCAGCAGATTGACTAGCGGGACGTACGAGCAGTACTTC | CASRLTSGTYEQYF | TRBJ2-7 | TRBD2 | . | TRBV2
TGTGCCAGCAGCTTACCATTTAGCGGGGGGCAGGGCACAGATACGCAGTATTTT | CASSLPFSGGQGTDTQYF | TRBJ2-3 | TRBD2 | once | TRBV2
TGTGCCAGCAGTGATCTGTCTAGCGGGACCAACGAGCAGTACTTC | CASSDLSSGTNEQYF | TRBJ2-7 | TRBD2 | . | TRBV25-1
TGCGCCAGCGGGACGGGACTAGCGGGCCCGGCTGGCACAGATACGCAGTATTTT | CASGTGLAGPAGTDTQYF | TRBJ2-3 | TRBD2 | . | TRBV5-1
TGTGCCAGCATGCCAAACAGGGTCGGTGAAGCTTTCTTT | CASMPNRVGEAFF | TRBJ1-1 | . | . | TRBV6-1
TGTGCTAGTGGTGCCGGGACAGGTAACCAAGAGACCCAGTACTTC | CASGAGTGNQETQYF | TRBJ2-5 | TRBD1 | . | TRBV12-5
TGTGCCTGGAGTTCAACAGAGAACACTGAAGCTTTCTTT | CAWSSTENTEAFF | TRBJ1-1 | . | few | TRBV30
TGTGCCAGCAGTTTGGGCAGGGGAAACACAGATACGCAGTATTTT | CASSLGRGNTDTQYF | TRBJ2-3 | . | . | TRBV27
TGTGCCAGTAGTATCCGGGGTTCCGAGCAGTACTTC | CASSIRGSEQYF | TRBJ2-7 | . | . | TRBV19
TGTGCCAGCAGACGGGACAGGGGGCCTCAGCCCCAGCATTTT | CASRRDRGPQPQHF | TRBJ1-5 | TRBD1 | . | TRBV6-1
TGTGCCAGCCTCGGACAGCCGGGCAGGGAGACCCAGTACTTC | CASLGQPGRETQYF | TRBJ2-5 | . | . | TRBV6-5
TGTGCCAGCAGCCCGACAGTAACTTCCAATCAGCCCCAGCATTTT | CASSPTVTSNQPQHF | TRBJ1-5 | . | once | TRBV7-2
TGTGCCAGCAGTCCAAGGACAGCTAAGAATGAAAAACTGTTTTTT | CASSPRTAKNEKLFF | TRBJ1-4 | . | . | TRBV28
TGTGCCAGTAACAAATGGACTGCCGGCACCGGGGAGCTGTTTTTT | CASNKWTAGTGELFF | TRBJ2-2 | . | few | TRBV19
TGTGCCAGTAGTATTGGGACAGGGGGGCTTATGAACGAGCAGTACTTC | CASSIGTGGLMNEQYF | TRBJ2-7 | TRBD1 | . | TRBV19
TGTGCCAGCTCACCCCAATGGGACACACCGCAGTTCTTC | CASSPQWDTPQFF | TRBJ2-1 | . | once | TRBV18
TGCGCCAGCAGCCAGAGGGCGCTCTCCTACGAGCAGTACTTC | CASSQRALSYEQYF | TRBJ2-7 | . | . | TRBV4-1
TGTGCCAGCGGGCGTACGACCTATAATTCACCCCTCCACTTT | CASGRTTYNSPLHF | TRBJ1-6 | . | . | TRBV7-8
TGTGCCAGCAGCCAGCAGGGGGAGTGGGAAAAACTGTTTTTT | CASSQQGEWEKLFF | TRBJ1-4 | TRBD1 | . | TRBV6-1
TGTGCCAGCAGCGGCGACAGGAACTATGGCTACACCTTC | CASSGDRNYGYTF | TRBJ1-2 | . | . | TRBV9
TGTGCCAGCTCACCTTCCGGAGGAGCCCTTCGCTCCTATAATTCACCCCTCCACTTT | CASSPSGGALRSYNSPLHF | TRBJ1-6 | . | . | TRBV18
TGTGCCAGCAGCGAGTACAGCCCCTCGGTAGATACGCAGTATTTT | CASSEYSPSVDTQYF | TRBJ2-3 | . | . | TRBV7-9
TGTGCCAGCAGTTTATCTTCGGGAGGGGGATACAATGAGCAGTTCTTC | CASSLSSGGGYNEQFF | TRBJ2-1 | TRBD2 | . | TRBV27
TGTGCCTGGGCGGACATAGCCAAAAACATTCAGTACTTC | CAWADIAKNIQYF | TRBJ2-4 | . | . | TRBV30
TGTGCCAGCAGCCCCCGTGCCGGGTCTTACGAGCAGTACTTC | CASSPRAGSYEQYF | TRBJ2-7 | . | . | TRBV9
TGTGCCAGCAGTGAAGCCCCTGAGGGTTCACCCCTCCACTTT | CASSEAPEGSPLHF | TRBJ1-6 | . | . | TRBV6-1
TGTGCCAGCAGCCAAGCTGGACTCCCGTCTATCAATGAGCAGTTCTTC | CASSQAGLPSINEQFF | TRBJ2-1 | . | . | TRBV14
TGTGCCAGCAGTGGAGGGGCAGGAGACACTGAAGCTTTCTTT | CASSGGAGDTEAFF | TRBJ1-1 | . | . | TRBV7-9
TGTGCCAGCAGCTTAGCGGAACGAAGGACTCTTAATTCCGCCTACGAGCAGTACTTC | CASSLAERRTLNSAYEQYF | TRBJ2-7 | . | . | TRBV7-9
TGCGCCAGCAGCCCGACAGGGGGCGCTGGGCAGCCCCAGCATTTT | CASSPTGGAGQPQHF | TRBJ1-5 | TRBD1 | . | TRBV5-1
TGTGCCAGCAGTTTAGAAGCAGGGATGACCTATGGCTACACCTTC | CASSLEAGMTYGYTF | TRBJ1-2 | . | . | TRBV27
TGTGCCAGCAGCATATACAATGAGCAGTTCTTC | CASSIYNEQFF | TRBJ2-1 | . | . | TRBV5-4
TGTGCCAGCAGCCAGGAGGTGGCGCTAGCGGGGGAAGCCTACAATGAGCAGTTCTTC | CASSQEVALAGEAYNEQFF | TRBJ2-1 | TRBD2 | . | TRBV14
TGTGCCACCAGCCTGGGGGCCGAAGCTTTCTTT | CATSLGAEAFF | TRBJ1-1 | . | . | TRBV15